This T cell receptor beta chain was identified during a study of blood T cell repertoires in COVID-19. Study overall: Material from acute and convalescent COVID-19 was sourced from the United States, Italy and Spain. Sources were T cells, B-cell-depleted T cells, or PBMCs; the material itself was cDNA or gDNA.

This clone was found once. Original data processing: Reference gene primers were amplified, and this amplification served to estimate nucleated cell counts. The protocol was immunoSEQ multiplex PCR, while the TCRdb copy is restricted to in-frame clones and leaves out a portion. V and J calls and clone size are copied from that table; D and trimming were computed from the DNA. Among roughly 63,000 clones listed, over 80% were seen once. Trimming at V came to 4 bases and at J to 3 bases, leaving 2 bases not matched to a gene. Germline CDR1 reads SQVTM; CDR2 reads ANQGSEA. The CDR3 runs 12 residues. This chain links TRBV29-1 with TRBJ2-7; 8 bases line up with TRBD1. The sequenced sample was peripheral blood. This clonotype was sampled from a human donor in a cohort sampled during active COVID-19. The CDR3 nucleotides are TGCAGCGTTGCCAGGGGGCTCTACGAGCAGTACTTC. It translates to CSVARGLYEQYF.